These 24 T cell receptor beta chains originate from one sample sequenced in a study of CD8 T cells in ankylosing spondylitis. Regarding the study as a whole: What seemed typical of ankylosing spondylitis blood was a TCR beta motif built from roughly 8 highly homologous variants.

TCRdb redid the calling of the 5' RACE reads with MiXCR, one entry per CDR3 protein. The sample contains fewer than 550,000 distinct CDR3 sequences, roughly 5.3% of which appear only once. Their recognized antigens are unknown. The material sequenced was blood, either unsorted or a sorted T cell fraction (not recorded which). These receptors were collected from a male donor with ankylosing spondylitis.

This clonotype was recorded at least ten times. CDR3 in DNA: TGCAGCGTTGAAGGATGGCCCGGGGATGGCTACACCTTC. It is translated as CSVEGWPGDGYTF. This chain uses TRBV29-1 with TRBJ1-2; D call uncertain. CDR1 is SQVTM and CDR2 is ANQGSEA in the germline V gene. V lost 1 base and J 6 bases, leaving 12 bases between the germline ends. The CDR3 runs 13 residues.

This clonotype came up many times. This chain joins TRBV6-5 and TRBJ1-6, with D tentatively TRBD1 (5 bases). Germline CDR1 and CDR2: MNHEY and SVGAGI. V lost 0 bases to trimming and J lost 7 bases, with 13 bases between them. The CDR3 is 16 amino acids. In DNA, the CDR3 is TGTGCCAGCAGTTACTCCTCGGGGCTCGCCAATTCACCCCTCCACTTT. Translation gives CASSYSSGLANSPLHF.

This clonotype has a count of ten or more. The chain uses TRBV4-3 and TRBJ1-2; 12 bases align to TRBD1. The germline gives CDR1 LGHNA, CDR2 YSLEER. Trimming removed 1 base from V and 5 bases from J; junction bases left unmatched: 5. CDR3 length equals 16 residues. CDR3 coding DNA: TGCGCCAGCAGCCAAGTTGGGGACAGGGGGCTATATGGCTACACCTTC. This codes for CASSQVGDRGLYGYTF.

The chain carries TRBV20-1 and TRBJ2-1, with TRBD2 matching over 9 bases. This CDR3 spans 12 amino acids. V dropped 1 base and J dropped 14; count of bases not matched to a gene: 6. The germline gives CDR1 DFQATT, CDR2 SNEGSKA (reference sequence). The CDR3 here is CSARGRGTSKFF. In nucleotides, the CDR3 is TGCAGTGCTAGAGGGAGGGGGACTAGCAAGTTCTTC.

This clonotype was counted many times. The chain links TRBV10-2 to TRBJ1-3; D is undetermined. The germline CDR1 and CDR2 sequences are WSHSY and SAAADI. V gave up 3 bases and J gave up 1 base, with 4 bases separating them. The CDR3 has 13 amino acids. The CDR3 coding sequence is TGCGCCAGCAGTGATTGGTCTGGAAACACCATATATTTT. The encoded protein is CASSDWSGNTIYF.

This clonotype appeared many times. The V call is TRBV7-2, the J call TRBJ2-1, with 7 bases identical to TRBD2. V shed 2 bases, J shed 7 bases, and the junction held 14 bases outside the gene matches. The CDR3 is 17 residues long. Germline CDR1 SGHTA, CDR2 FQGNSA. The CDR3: CASSLMGEGRPWNEQFF. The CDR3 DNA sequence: TGTGCCAGCAGCTTAATGGGGGAGGGTAGGCCGTGGAATGAGCAGTTCTTC. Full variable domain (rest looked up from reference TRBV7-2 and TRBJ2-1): GAGVSQSPSNKVTEKGKDVELRCDPISGHTALYWYRQSLGQGLEFLIYFQGNSAPDKSGLPSDRFSAERTGGSVSTLTIQRTQQEDSAVYLCASSLMGEGRPWNEQFFGPGTRLTVL.

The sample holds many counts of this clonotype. The CDR3 protein is CASSPARGYETQYF. The CDR3 region has the DNA TGTGCCAGCAGCCCGGCAAGGGGCTACGAGACCCAGTACTTC. This chain joins TRBV4-2 and TRBJ2-5, with D maybe TRBD1 (5 bases). The CDR3 is 14 amino acids. Germline CDR1 and CDR2: LGHNA and YNFKEQ. Trimming stripped 4 bases from V and 5 bases from J, with 14 bases between.

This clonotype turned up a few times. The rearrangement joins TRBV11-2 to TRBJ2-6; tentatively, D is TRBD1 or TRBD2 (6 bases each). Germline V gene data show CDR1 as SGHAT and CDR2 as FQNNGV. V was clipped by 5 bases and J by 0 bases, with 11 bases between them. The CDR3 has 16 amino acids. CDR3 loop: CASSTSRGSGANVLTF. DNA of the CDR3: TGTGCCAGCAGCACTAGCAGGGGCTCTGGGGCCAACGTCCTGACTTTC.

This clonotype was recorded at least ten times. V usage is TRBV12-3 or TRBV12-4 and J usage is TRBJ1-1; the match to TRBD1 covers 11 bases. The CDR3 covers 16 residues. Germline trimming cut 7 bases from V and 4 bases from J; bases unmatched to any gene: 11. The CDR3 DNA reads TGTGCCAGCACAGGACAGGGGGCGAAGGGTTTCACTGAAGCTTTCTTT. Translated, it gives CASTGQGAKGFTEAFF.

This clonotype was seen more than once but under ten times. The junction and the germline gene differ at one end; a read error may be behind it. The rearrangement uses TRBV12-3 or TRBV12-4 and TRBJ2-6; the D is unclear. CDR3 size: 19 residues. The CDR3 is CAISLLGLPLERRANVLTF. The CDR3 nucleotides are TGTGCCATCAGTTTATTGGGTCTGCCGTTGGAAAGGCGGGCCAACGTCCTGACTTTC.

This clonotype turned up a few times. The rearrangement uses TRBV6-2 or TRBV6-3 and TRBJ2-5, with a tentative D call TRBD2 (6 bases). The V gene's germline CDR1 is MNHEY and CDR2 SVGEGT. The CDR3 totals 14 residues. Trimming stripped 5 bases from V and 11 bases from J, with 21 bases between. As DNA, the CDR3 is TGTGCCAGCAGTGAGTGGAGGGCCCCTCGAGCACAGTACTTC. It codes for CASSEWRAPRAQYF.

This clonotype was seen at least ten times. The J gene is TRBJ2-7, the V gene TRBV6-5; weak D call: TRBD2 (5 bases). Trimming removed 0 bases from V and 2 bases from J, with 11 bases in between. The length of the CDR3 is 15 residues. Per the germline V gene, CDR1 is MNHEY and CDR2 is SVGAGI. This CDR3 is CASSYSFPAAYEQYF. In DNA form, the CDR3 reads TGTGCCAGCAGTTACTCGTTTCCAGCGGCCTACGAGCAGTACTTC.

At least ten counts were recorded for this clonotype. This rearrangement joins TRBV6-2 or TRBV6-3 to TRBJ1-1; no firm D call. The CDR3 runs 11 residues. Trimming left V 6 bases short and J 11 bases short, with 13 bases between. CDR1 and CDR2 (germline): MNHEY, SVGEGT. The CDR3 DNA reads TGTGCCAGCAGAAACCCGGATTGGGCTTTCTTT. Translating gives CASRNPDWAFF.

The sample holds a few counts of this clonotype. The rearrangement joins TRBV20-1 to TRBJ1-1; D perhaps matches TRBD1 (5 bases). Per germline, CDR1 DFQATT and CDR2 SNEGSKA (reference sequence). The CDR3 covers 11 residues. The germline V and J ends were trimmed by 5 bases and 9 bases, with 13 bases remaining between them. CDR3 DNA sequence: TGCAGTGCTCCTCCCAGGGAGAAAGCTTTCTTT. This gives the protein CSAPPREKAFF.

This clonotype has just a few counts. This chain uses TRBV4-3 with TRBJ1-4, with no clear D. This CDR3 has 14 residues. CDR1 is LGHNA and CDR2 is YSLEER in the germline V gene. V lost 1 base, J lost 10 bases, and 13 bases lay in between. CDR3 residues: CASSQGVWKAKLFF. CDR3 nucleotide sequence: TGCGCCAGCAGCCAAGGGGTTTGGAAAGCAAAACTGTTTTTT.

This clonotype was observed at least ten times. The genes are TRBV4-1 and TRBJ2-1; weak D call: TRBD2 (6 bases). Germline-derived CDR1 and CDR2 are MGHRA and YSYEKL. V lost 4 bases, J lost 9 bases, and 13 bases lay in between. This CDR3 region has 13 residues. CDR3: CASSLKFSGEQFF. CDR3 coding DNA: TGCGCCAGCAGCCTTAAATTTAGCGGTGAGCAGTTCTTC.

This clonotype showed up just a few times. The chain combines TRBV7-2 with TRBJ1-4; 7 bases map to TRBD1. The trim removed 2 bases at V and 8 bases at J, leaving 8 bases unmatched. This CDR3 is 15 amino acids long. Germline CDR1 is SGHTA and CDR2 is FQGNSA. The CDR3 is CASSLRGPGYEKLFF. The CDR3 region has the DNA TGTGCCAGCAGCTTAAGGGGGCCTGGATACGAAAAACTGTTTTTT.

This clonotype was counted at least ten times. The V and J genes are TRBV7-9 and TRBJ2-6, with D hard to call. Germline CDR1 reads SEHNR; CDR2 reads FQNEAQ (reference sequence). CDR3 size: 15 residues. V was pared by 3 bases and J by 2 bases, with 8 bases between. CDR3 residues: CASSFLTTGANVLTF. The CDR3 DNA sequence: TGTGCCAGCAGCTTTCTGACGACTGGGGCCAACGTCCTGACTTTC.

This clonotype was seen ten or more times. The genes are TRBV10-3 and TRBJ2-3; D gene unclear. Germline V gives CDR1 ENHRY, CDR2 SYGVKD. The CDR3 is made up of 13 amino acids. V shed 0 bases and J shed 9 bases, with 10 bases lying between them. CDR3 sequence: CAISESSGHTQYF. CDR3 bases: TGTGCCATCAGTGAGTCATCGGGTCACACGCAGTATTTT.

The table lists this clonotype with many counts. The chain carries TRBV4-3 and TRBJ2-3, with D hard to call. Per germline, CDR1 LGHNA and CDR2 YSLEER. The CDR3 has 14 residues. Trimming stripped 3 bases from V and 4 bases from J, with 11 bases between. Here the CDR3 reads CASSQFGRSDTQYF. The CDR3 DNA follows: TGCGCCAGCAGCCAGTTTGGGCGATCAGATACGCAGTATTTT.

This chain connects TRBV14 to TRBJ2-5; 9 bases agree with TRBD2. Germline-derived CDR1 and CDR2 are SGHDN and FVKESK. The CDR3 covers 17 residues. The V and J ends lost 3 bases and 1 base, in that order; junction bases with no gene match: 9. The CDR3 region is CASSHGWSGGPQETQYF. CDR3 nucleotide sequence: TGTGCCAGCAGCCACGGGTGGAGCGGGGGGCCCCAAGAGACCCAGTACTTC.

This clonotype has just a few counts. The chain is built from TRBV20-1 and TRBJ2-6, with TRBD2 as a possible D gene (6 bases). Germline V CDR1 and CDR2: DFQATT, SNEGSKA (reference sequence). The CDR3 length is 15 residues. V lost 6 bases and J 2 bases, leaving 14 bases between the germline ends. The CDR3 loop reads CSAPTRSTGANVLTF. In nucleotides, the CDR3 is TGCAGTGCCCCGACTAGAAGTACTGGGGCCAACGTCCTGACTTTC.

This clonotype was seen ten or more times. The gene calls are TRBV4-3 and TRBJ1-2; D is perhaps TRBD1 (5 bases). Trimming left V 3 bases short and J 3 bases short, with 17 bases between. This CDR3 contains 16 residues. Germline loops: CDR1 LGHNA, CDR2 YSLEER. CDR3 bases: TGCGCCAGCAGCCAGGACCTTGGGGGGGAGGACTATGGCTACACCTTC. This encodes CASSQDLGGEDYGYTF.

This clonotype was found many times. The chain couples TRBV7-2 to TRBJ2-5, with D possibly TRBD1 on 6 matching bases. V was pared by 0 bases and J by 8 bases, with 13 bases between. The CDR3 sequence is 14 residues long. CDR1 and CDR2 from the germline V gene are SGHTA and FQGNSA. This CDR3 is CASSLAAGVGTQYF. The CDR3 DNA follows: TGTGCCAGCAGCTTAGCGGCAGGGGTAGGAACCCAGTACTTC.